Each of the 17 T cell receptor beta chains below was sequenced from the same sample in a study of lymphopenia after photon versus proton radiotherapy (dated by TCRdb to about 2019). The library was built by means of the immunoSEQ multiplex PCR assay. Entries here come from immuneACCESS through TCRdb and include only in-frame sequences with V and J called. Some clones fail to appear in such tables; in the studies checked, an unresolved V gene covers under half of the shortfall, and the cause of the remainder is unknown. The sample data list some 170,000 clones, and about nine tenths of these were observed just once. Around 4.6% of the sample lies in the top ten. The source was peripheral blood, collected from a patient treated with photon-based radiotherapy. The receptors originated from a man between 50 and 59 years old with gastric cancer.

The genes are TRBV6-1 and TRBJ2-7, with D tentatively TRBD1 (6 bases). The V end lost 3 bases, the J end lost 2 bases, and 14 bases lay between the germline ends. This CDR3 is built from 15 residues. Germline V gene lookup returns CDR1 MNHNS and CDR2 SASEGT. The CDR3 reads CASSELQGFTYEQYF. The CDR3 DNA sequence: TGTGCCAGCAGTGAGCTACAGGGATTTACCTACGAGCAGTACTTC.

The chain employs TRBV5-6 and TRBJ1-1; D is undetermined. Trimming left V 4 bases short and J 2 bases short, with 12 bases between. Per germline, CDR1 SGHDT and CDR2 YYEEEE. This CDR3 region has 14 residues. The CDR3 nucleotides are TGTGCCAGCAGCCCTCGGGAGCTAAACACTGAAGCTTTCTTT. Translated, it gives CASSPRELNTEAFF.

The CDR3, as DNA: TGCGCCAGCAGCTTGCAGGGGGCCACAGATACGCAGTATTTT. Its translation is CASSLQGATDTQYF. V and J are TRBV5-1 and TRBJ2-3, with 8 nucleotides matching TRBD1. V was pared by 1 base and J by 2 bases, with 0 bases of the junction left unmatched. The germline CDR1 and CDR2 sequences are SGHRS and YFSETQ. The CDR3 loop spans 14 amino acids.

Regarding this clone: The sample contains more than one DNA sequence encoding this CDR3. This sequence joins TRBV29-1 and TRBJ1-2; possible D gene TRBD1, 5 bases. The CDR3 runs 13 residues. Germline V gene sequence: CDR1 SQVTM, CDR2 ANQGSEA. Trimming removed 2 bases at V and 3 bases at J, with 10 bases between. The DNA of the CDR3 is TGCAGCGTTGAAAGGGACGGATACTATGGCTACACCTTC. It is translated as CSVERDGYYGYTF.

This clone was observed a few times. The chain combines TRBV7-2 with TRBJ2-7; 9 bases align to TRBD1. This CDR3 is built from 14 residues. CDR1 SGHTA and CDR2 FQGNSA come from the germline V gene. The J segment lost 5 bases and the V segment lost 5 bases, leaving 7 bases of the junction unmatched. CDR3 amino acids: CASSEYRGRDEQYF. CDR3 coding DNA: TGTGCCAGCAGCGAATACAGGGGGCGCGACGAGCAGTACTTC.

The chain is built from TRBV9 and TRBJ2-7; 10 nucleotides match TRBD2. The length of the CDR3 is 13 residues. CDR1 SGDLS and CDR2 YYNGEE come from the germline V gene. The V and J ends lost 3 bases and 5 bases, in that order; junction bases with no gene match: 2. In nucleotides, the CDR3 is TGTGCCAGCAGCGGCCTAGCGGGGGACGAGCAGTACTTC. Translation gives CASSGLAGDEQYF.

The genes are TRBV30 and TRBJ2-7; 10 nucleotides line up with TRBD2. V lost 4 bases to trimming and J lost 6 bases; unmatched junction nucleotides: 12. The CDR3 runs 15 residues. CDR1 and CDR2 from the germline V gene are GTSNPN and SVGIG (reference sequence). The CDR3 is CAWKNPAGGRSEQYF. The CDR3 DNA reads TGTGCCTGGAAAAACCCAGCGGGAGGGCGAAGCGAGCAGTACTTC.

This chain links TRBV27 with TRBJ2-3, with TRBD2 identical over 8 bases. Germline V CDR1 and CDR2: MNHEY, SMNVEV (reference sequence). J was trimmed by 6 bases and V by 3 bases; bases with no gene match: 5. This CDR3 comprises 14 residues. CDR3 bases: TGTGCCAGCAGTTTCGGGGGGGAAGGGGATACGCAGTATTTT. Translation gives CASSFGGEGDTQYF.

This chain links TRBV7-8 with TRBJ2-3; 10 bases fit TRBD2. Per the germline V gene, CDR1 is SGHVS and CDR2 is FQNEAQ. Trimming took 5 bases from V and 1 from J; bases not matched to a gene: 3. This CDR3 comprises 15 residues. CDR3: CASSVLAGRTDTQYF. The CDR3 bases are TGTGCCAGCAGCGTACTAGCGGGACGCACAGATACGCAGTATTTT. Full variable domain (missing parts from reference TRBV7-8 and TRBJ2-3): GAGVSQSPRYKVAKRGQDVALRCDPISGHVSLFWYQQALGQGPEFLTYFQNEAQLDKSGLPSDRFFAERPEGSVSTLKIQRTQQEDSAVYLCASSVLAGRTDTQYFGPGTRLTVL.

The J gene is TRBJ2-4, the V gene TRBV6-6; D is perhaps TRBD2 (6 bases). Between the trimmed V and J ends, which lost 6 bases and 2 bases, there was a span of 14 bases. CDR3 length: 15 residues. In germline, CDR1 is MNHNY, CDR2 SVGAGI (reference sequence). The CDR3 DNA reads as TGTGCCAGCAGCTCGGGGAGGTACTCCAAAAACATTCAGTACTTC. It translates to CASSSGRYSKNIQYF.

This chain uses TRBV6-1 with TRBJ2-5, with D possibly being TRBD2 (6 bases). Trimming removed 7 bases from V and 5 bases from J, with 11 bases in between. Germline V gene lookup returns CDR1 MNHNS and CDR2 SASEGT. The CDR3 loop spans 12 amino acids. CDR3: CASTTSRETQYF. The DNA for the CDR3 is TGTGCCAGCACCACTAGCCGGGAGACCCAGTACTTC.

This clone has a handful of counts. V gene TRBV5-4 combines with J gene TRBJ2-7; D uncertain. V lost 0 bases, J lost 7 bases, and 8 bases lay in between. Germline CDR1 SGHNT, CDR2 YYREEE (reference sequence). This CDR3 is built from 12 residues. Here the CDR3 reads CASSLEAEEQYF. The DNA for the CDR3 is TGTGCCAGCAGCTTGGAGGCAGAAGAGCAGTACTTC.

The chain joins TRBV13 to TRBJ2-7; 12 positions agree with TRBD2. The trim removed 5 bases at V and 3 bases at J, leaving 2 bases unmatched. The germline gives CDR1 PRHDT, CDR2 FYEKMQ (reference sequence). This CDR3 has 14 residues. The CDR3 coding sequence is TGTGCCAGCAGCACGACTAGCGGGAGCTACGAGCAGTACTTC. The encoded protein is CASSTTSGSYEQYF.

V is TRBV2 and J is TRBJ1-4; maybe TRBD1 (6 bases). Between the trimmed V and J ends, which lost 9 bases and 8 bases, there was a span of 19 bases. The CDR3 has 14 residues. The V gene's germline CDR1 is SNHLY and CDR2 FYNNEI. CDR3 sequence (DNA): TGTGCCAGTGGCGTACAGGGTTTGGGGGAAAAACTGTTTTTT. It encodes CASGVQGLGEKLFF. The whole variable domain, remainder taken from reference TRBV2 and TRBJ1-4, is EPEVTQTPSHQVTQMGQEVILRCVPISNHLYFYWYRQILGQKVEFLVSFYNNEISEKSEIFDDQFSVERPDGSNFTLKIRSTKLEDSAMYFCASGVQGLGEKLFFGSGTQLSVL.

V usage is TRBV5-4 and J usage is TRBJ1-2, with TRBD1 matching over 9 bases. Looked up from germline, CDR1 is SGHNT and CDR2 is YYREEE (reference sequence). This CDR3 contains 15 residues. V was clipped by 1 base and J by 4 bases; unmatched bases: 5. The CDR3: CASSLWDRVFYGYTF. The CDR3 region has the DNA TGTGCCAGCAGCTTGTGGGACAGGGTCTTCTATGGCTACACCTTC.

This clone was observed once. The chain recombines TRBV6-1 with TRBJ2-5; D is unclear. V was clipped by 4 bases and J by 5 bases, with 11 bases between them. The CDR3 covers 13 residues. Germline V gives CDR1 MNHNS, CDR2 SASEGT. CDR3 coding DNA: TGTGCCAGCAGTGCGATGGGTTATGAGACCCAGTACTTC. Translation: CASSAMGYETQYF.

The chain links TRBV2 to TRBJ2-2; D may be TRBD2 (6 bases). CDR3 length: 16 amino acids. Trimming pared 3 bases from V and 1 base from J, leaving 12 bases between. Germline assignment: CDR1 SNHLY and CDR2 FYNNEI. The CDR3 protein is CASSEVGGLNTGELFF. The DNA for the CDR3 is TGTGCCAGCAGTGAGGTCGGGGGACTGAACACCGGGGAGCTGTTTTTT. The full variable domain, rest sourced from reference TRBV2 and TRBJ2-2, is EPEVTQTPSHQVTQMGQEVILRCVPISNHLYFYWYRQILGQKVEFLVSFYNNEISEKSEIFDDQFSVERPDGSNFTLKIRSTKLEDSAMYFCASSEVGGLNTGELFFGEGSRLTVL.